This entry lists 15 T cell receptor beta chains sequenced from one sample in a study of beta chain features in type 1 diabetes. The isolated RNA, all of it, was reverse transcribed, so expressed TCRB transcripts were what got sequenced. This table comes from immunoSEQ multiplex PCR, and its TCRdb copy is limited to in-frame clones, with some not included. The sample carries 620,000 or so clones, about 16% recorded once. Sequences were obtained from naive CD4+ T cells from blood. The receptors were sampled from a man between 18 and 29 years old in good health.

This clone was seen only a few times. This rearrangement joins TRBV10-3 to TRBJ2-1; 11 bases match TRBD2. The ends lost 5 bases at V and 5 bases at J; junction bases unmatched: 5. This CDR3 region has 15 residues. The germline CDR1 and CDR2 sequences are ENHRY and SYGVKD. The CDR3 DNA is TGTGCCATCAGTTGGGGACTAGCGGAAAACAATGAGCAGTTCTTC. Translation gives CAISWGLAENNEQFF.

This clone was counted a few times. The chain combines TRBV5-1 with TRBJ2-7; tentatively, D is TRBD1 or TRBD2 (5 bases each). This CDR3 has 12 residues. Germline V gene sequence: CDR1 SGHRS, CDR2 YFSETQ. The ends were cut back, 7 bases at V and 6 bases at J, with 14 bases in the middle. CDR3 protein: CASLGDGVEQYF. CDR3 coding DNA: TGCGCCAGCTTGGGGGACGGCGTCGAGCAGTACTTC.

This clone was seen only a few times. This chain joins TRBV10-3 and TRBJ2-7; D perhaps matches TRBD1 (6 bases). The germline V gene encodes CDR1 ENHRY and CDR2 SYGVKD. This CDR3 is built from 13 residues. Between the trimmed V and J ends, which lost 6 bases and 6 bases, there was a span of 15 bases. Written as DNA, the CDR3 is TGTGCCATCAGGGAACAGGGTTATGCCGAGCAGTACTTC. Translation gives CAIREQGYAEQYF.

Concerning this clone itself: Other DNA sequences from this sample encode an identical CDR3 as well. CDR3 sequence (DNA): TGTGCCAGCTCACCGGCCGGGGGCACTGAAGCTTTCTTT. Protein product: CASSPAGGTEAFF. The V and J genes are TRBV18 and TRBJ1-1, with D tentatively TRBD1 (5 bases). The germline V gene encodes CDR1 KGHSH and CDR2 LQKENI. The length of the CDR3 is 13 residues. Trimming pared 3 bases from V and 4 bases from J, leaving 9 bases between.

The gene calls are TRBV5-1 and TRBJ2-1; a possible D gene is TRBD2 (5 bases). V gave up 0 bases and J gave up 12 bases, with 16 bases separating them. The CDR3 loop spans 14 amino acids. Germline lookup yields CDR1 SGHRS and CDR2 YFSETQ. CDR3 loop: CASSLVVGLEGQFF. CDR3 sequence (DNA): TGCGCCAGCAGCTTGGTGGTCGGGCTCGAGGGGCAGTTCTTC.

The chain employs TRBV5-4 and TRBJ2-2; 9 nucleotides align to TRBD1. Germline values: CDR1 SGHNT, CDR2 YYREEE (reference sequence). V trimming: 4 bases; J trimming: 4 bases; junction bases outside the gene matches: 11. The CDR3 spans 17 residues. Here the CDR3 DNA reads TGTGCCAGCAGCCCCAAGCCGGGACAGGGATCCACCGGGGAGCTGTTTTTT. This codes for CASSPKPGQGSTGELFF.

V and J are TRBV9 and TRBJ1-1; D uncertain. Germline V gene data show CDR1 as SGDLS and CDR2 as YYNGEE. CDR3 size: 11 residues. Trimming stripped 3 bases from V and 5 bases from J, with 5 bases between. CDR3: CASSAITEAFF. The CDR3 nucleotides are TGTGCCAGCAGCGCTATTACTGAAGCTTTCTTT.

This sequence joins TRBV7-2 and TRBJ1-4; D is undetermined. This CDR3 is 12 amino acids long. Germline V gene sequence: CDR1 SGHTA, CDR2 FQGNSA. The ends were cut back, 0 bases at V and 15 bases at J, with 11 bases in the middle. Here the CDR3 DNA reads TGTGCCAGCAGCTTAGCGAAAGGGAAGGTGTTTTTT. Translated: CASSLAKGKVFF.

This clone was detected a few times. Other DNA variants within this sample encode the same CDR3. The rearrangement joins TRBV30 to TRBJ1-2; D might be TRBD1 (5 bases). V was cut by 0 bases and J by 4 bases, with 9 bases left in between. Germline loops: CDR1 GTSNPN, CDR2 SVGIG (reference sequence). CDR3 length: 13 amino acids. The DNA for the CDR3 is TGTGCCTGGAGTGTGAAGGGGAGCTATGGCTACACCTTC. It encodes CAWSVKGSYGYTF.

The chain is built from TRBV7-9 and TRBJ1-2; D not certain. Trimming shortened V by 4 bases and J by 8 bases, and 8 bases separated the two germline ends. Germline V CDR1 and CDR2: SEHNR, FQNEAQ (reference sequence). This CDR3 has 11 amino acids. The CDR3 sequence: CASSYDGGYTF. The CDR3 DNA sequence: TGTGCCAGCAGCTACGACGGAGGCTACACCTTC.

This clone was counted between two and nine times. This chain links TRBV7-2 with TRBJ2-7; 11 positions agree with TRBD1. Germline CDR1 SGHTA, CDR2 FQGNSA. V lost 3 bases and J lost 4; bases outside the gene matches: 8. CDR3 length: 16 residues. DNA of the CDR3: TGTGCCAGCAGCTTTGACCGGGACAGGGGGAGGTACGAGCAGTACTTC. Its protein is CASSFDRDRGRYEQYF.

The rearrangement joins TRBV30 to TRBJ1-2; unclear D gene. Trimming cost V 0 bases and J 5 bases, with 10 bases left between them. CDR3 length equals 13 residues. The V gene's germline CDR1 is GTSNPN and CDR2 SVGIG (reference sequence). The CDR3 DNA reads TGTGCCTGGAGTGTAGGTCTACGGTATGGCTACACCTTC. It translates to CAWSVGLRYGYTF.

The chain links TRBV5-6 to TRBJ2-7; 7 bases are a match to TRBD1. The trim removed 5 bases at V and 4 bases at J, leaving 6 bases unmatched. This CDR3 spans 13 amino acids. Germline V CDR1 and CDR2: SGHDT, YYEEEE. In DNA, the CDR3 is TGTGCCAGCAGGCCAAGGGGGCTGTACGAGCAGTACTTC. It specifies CASRPRGLYEQYF.

The chain joins TRBV7-9 to TRBJ2-7, with D maybe TRBD2 (6 bases). Trimming took 5 bases from V and 1 from J, leaving 24 bases between them. Germline CDR1 is SEHNR and CDR2 is FQNEAQ (reference sequence). This CDR3 spans 18 amino acids. The CDR3 spells CASSPLASSTPRSYEQYF. CDR3 nucleotide sequence: TGTGCCAGCAGCCCACTAGCATCGAGTACACCCCGATCCTACGAGCAGTACTTC.

The chain recombines TRBV2 with TRBJ1-1; D call uncertain. Germline V CDR1 and CDR2: SNHLY, FYNNEI. This CDR3 contains 12 residues. V shed 7 bases and J shed 3 bases, with 9 bases lying between them. CDR3 nucleotides: TGTGCCAGCATATCTTGGGACACTGAAGCTTTCTTT. This gives the protein CASISWDTEAFF.